What follows are 27 T cell receptor beta chains derived from one specimen sequenced in a study of T cells after yellow fever vaccination. Using its own MiXCR run on the 5' RACE reads, TCRdb lists one record per CDR3 protein. The sample shows hundreds of thousands of distinct CDR3 sequences, about 14% of them seen only once. The sample consisted of PBMCs, taken on the day of the yellow fever booster vaccination. The receptor source for this set is a man younger than 45 who received the YFV17D yellow fever vaccine.

The chain combines TRBV20-1 with TRBJ2-5, with TRBD1 as a possible D gene (6 bases). Between the trimmed V and J ends, which lost 2 bases and 0 bases, there was a span of 13 bases. Germline V gene data show CDR1 as DFQATT and CDR2 as SNEGSKA (reference sequence). There are 15 residues in the CDR3. CDR3 DNA sequence: TGCAGTGCTAGACTACTCAGGGGCCACCAAGAGACCCAGTACTTC. It codes for CSARLLRGHQETQYF.

This clonotype appeared a few times. The V call is TRBV6-1, the J call TRBJ2-7; tentatively, D is TRBD1 (6 bases). The length of the CDR3 is 16 residues. Trimming pared 4 bases from V and 1 base from J, leaving 17 bases between. CDR1 and CDR2 from the germline V gene are MNHNS and SASEGT. CDR3 region: CASSGRQEPGSYEQYF. The CDR3 bases are TGTGCCAGCAGTGGCAGACAGGAACCAGGATCCTACGAGCAGTACTTC.

This clonotype was seen a few times. The chain joins TRBV10-2 to TRBJ2-5; TRBD2 aligns across 13 bases. The trim removed 7 bases at V and 2 bases at J, leaving 4 bases unmatched. There are 15 residues in the CDR3. Germline loops: CDR1 WSHSY, CDR2 SAAADI. CDR3 region: CASIGLAGVQETQYF. CDR3 nucleotide sequence: TGCGCCAGCATAGGACTAGCGGGAGTGCAAGAGACCCAGTACTTC.

V usage is TRBV7-2 and J usage is TRBJ1-5; the match to TRBD1 covers 7 bases. V shed 4 bases and J 4 bases; nucleotides not matched to a gene: 7. CDR1 is SGHTA and CDR2 is FQGNSA in the germline V gene. The CDR3 is 15 residues long. The CDR3 loop is CASSYRQGNNQPQHF. In DNA, the CDR3 is TGTGCCAGCAGCTACCGACAGGGAAATAATCAGCCCCAGCATTTT.

The chain is built from TRBV5-6 and TRBJ2-2; the D is unclear. The V end was cut by 2 bases, the J end by 4 bases, with 12 bases between. The germline V gene encodes CDR1 SGHDT and CDR2 YYEEEE. The CDR3 is 15 amino acids. The CDR3 DNA reads TGTGCCAGCAGCTTCGAGATCACGGGCACCGGGGAGCTGTTTTTT. Residues: CASSFEITGTGELFF.

This clonotype occurred a few times. The chain is built from TRBV7-2 and TRBJ2-2; tentatively, D is TRBD2 (5 bases). Trimming removed 1 base at V and 7 bases at J, with 10 bases between. The CDR3 totals 14 residues. The germline gives CDR1 SGHTA, CDR2 FQGNSA. DNA of the CDR3: TGTGCCAGCAGCTTAGAGATTAGCGTCGGGGAGCTGTTTTTT. Translating gives CASSLEISVGELFF.

The chain combines TRBV20-1 with TRBJ1-3; maybe TRBD1 (5 bases). The CDR3 has 17 residues. CDR1 is DFQATT, CDR2 SNEGSKA, per germline (reference sequence). The V end was cut by 0 bases, the J end by 8 bases, with 23 bases between. CDR3 DNA sequence: TGCAGTGCTAGAGACGGGTACGGGCAGGGCCCTAAGGACACCATATATTTT. Its protein product is CSARDGYGQGPKDTIYF.

In its sample, this clonotype was seen many times. The chain links TRBV5-5 to TRBJ2-7; the D gene is possibly TRBD1 (6 bases). Trimming left V 0 bases short and J 4 bases short, with 11 bases between. CDR3 length: 14 residues. CDR1 is SGHKS and CDR2 is YYEKEE in the germline V gene (reference sequence). CDR3 in DNA: TGTGCCAGCAGCTTGGGCTACAGGGCTTACGAGCAGTACTTC. It specifies CASSLGYRAYEQYF. Full variable domain (remainder filled in from reference TRBV5-5 and TRBJ2-7): DAGVTQSPTHLIKTRGQQVTLRCSPISGHKSVSWYQQVLGQGPQFIFQYYEKEERGRGNFPDRFSARQFPNYSSELNVNALLLGDSALYLCASSLGYRAYEQYFGPGTRLTVT.

The chain recombines TRBV5-1 with TRBJ2-1; D is tentatively TRBD1 or TRBD2 (5 bases each). The V gene lost 7 bases and the J gene lost 3 bases, with 11 bases spanning the gap. CDR1 is SGHRS and CDR2 is YFSETQ in the germline V gene. This CDR3 has 13 amino acids. The CDR3 DNA is TGCGCCAGCGCGGAGAGGGGCTACAATGAGCAGTTCTTC. Translation: CASAERGYNEQFF.

The chain has TRBV7-9 and TRBJ2-1, with 10 bases identical to TRBD2. This CDR3 spans 16 amino acids. Germline V lookup: CDR1 SEHNR, CDR2 FQNEAQ (reference sequence). V trimming: 3 bases; J trimming: 4 bases; junction bases outside the gene matches: 6. CDR3 sequence reads: CASSFTSGRAYNEQFF. The CDR3 DNA is TGTGCCAGCAGCTTTACCAGCGGGAGGGCATACAATGAGCAGTTCTTC.

This clonotype has only a few counts. CDR3 nucleotides: TGCGCCAGCTCCGACGCCAGGGCTGGCTCCTATAATTCACCCCTCCACTTT. Translating gives CASSDARAGSYNSPLHF. V is TRBV5-1 and J is TRBJ1-6; tentative D call: TRBD1 (5 bases). There are 17 residues in the CDR3. Trimming removed 7 bases from V and 0 bases from J, with 17 bases in between. In germline, CDR1 is SGHRS, CDR2 YFSETQ.

This clonotype was found a few times. The J gene is TRBJ2-3, the V gene TRBV10-3; either TRBD1 or TRBD2 may fit D (5 bases each). This CDR3 region has 16 residues. V lost 0 bases and J 1 base, leaving 11 bases between the germline ends. CDR1 and CDR2 from the germline V gene are ENHRY and SYGVKD. For the CDR3, the DNA is TGTGCCATCAGTGAGTCGAAACTAGGGGGCACAGATACGCAGTATTTT. Amino acids: CAISESKLGGTDTQYF.

This clonotype was recorded a few times. The chain has TRBV10-1 and TRBJ2-1; 8 bases map to TRBD1. Germline lookup yields CDR1 WNHNN and CDR2 SYGVQD (reference sequence). The V segment lost 3 bases and the J segment 3 bases; nucleotides outside the gene matches: 7. The CDR3 length is 16 residues. The CDR3 here is CASSDSDRGNYNEQFF. In nucleotides, the CDR3 is TGCGCCAGCAGTGATTCCGACAGGGGTAACTACAATGAGCAGTTCTTC.

This clonotype has only a few counts. The V and J genes are TRBV4-3 and TRBJ2-4; perhaps TRBD2 as D (6 bases). This CDR3 comprises 17 residues. Trimming left V 3 bases short and J 7 bases short, with 22 bases between. Germline V lookup: CDR1 LGHNA, CDR2 YSLEER. In DNA, the CDR3 is TGCGCCAGCAGCCAGGAGCCTTCCGGTGTAGGGAGGAACATTCAGTACTTC. Its protein is CASSQEPSGVGRNIQYF.

This clonotype was picked up many times. DNA of the CDR3: TGTGCCAGCAGCCTAGAGGGGCAGGGATTGGAAGAGCAGTACTTC. As protein: CASSLEGQGLEEQYF. V gene TRBV7-9 combines with J gene TRBJ2-7; D possibly uses TRBD1 or TRBD2 (5 bases each). The ends were cut back, 5 bases at V and 7 bases at J, with 21 bases in the middle. Germline lookup yields CDR1 SEHNR and CDR2 FQNEAQ (reference sequence). This CDR3 comprises 15 residues.

This clonotype was counted many times. The rearrangement uses TRBV7-2 and TRBJ2-7; D is undetermined. With 4 bases removed from V and 3 bases from J, the gap between germline ends came to 7 bases. CDR1 and CDR2 (germline): SGHTA, FQGNSA. The CDR3 sequence is 12 residues long. The CDR3 spells CASSSPRYEQYF. CDR3 coding DNA: TGTGCCAGCAGCTCCCCTCGCTACGAGCAGTACTTC.

This clonotype was detected many times. The J gene is TRBJ2-5, the V gene TRBV6-2 or TRBV6-3; 10 bases agree with TRBD1. There are 15 residues in the CDR3. Germline assignment: CDR1 MNHEY and CDR2 SVGEGT. V was clipped by 5 bases and J by 3 bases; unmatched bases: 6. CDR3 sequence (DNA): TGTGCCAGCAGTCCCGGGACAGGGGCCGAAGAGACCCAGTACTTC. Translation: CASSPGTGAEETQYF.

Only a few counts were recorded for this clonotype. The chain recombines TRBV12-3 or TRBV12-4 with TRBJ1-6; D is unclear. Between the trimmed V and J ends, which lost 6 bases and 12 bases, there was a span of 12 bases. There are 12 residues in the CDR3. The CDR3: CASSKGLGPLHF. The CDR3 region has the DNA TGTGCCAGCAGCAAAGGATTAGGACCCCTCCACTTT.

This clonotype was detected once. The rearrangement links TRBV4-1 to TRBJ2-5; TRBD2 is a possible D gene (5 bases). V was trimmed by 0 bases and J by 7 bases, leaving 12 bases between them. CDR1 is MGHRA, CDR2 YSYEKL, per germline. The CDR3 covers 14 residues. CDR3 nucleotides: TGCGCCAGCAGCCAAGATATGAGCGGAGGGACCCAGTACTTC. It encodes CASSQDMSGGTQYF.

This clonotype was picked up many times. V usage is TRBV19 and J usage is TRBJ2-7; D is perhaps TRBD1 (5 bases). V lost 11 bases, J lost 0 bases, and 14 bases lay in between. CDR3 length: 13 residues. Germline V gene data show CDR1 as LNHDA and CDR2 as SQIVND (reference sequence). The CDR3 DNA reads TGTGCCTCTTCCGGGCAGGGCTCCTACGAGCAGTACTTC. Translated, it gives CASSGQGSYEQYF. Using reference TRBV19 and TRBJ2-7 for the parts outside the CDR3, the full variable domain is DGGITQSPKYLFRKEGQNVTLSCEQNLNHDAMYWYRQDPGQGLRLIYYSQIVNDFQKGDIAEGYSVSREKKESFPLTVTSAQKNPTAFYLCASSGQGSYEQYFGPGTRLTVT.

This clonotype was seen more than once but under ten times. The chain is built from TRBV20-1 and TRBJ2-4, with D possibly being TRBD1 or TRBD2 (5 bases each). Between the trimmed V and J ends, which lost 5 bases and 6 bases, there was a span of 20 bases. CDR1 and CDR2 (germline): DFQATT, SNEGSKA (reference sequence). The CDR3 contains 15 residues. In DNA form, the CDR3 reads TGCAGTGCTTACCGCTCCGGGACCCCAGTAAACATTCAGTACTTC. Its protein product is CSAYRSGTPVNIQYF.

This clonotype was found a few times. The genes are TRBV5-1 and TRBJ2-7; D ambiguous. Trimming removed 4 bases at V and 2 bases at J, with 10 bases between. Germline V gene data show CDR1 as SGHRS and CDR2 as YFSETQ. This CDR3 spans 13 amino acids. CDR3 DNA: TGCGCCAGCAGCGAGGTCAGCACCTACGAGCAGTACTTC. It translates to CASSEVSTYEQYF.

The genes are TRBV28 and TRBJ2-3; D not certain. Germline loops: CDR1 MDHEN, CDR2 SYDVKM. Trimming took 3 bases from V and 2 from J, leaving 15 bases between them. The CDR3 is 16 residues long. CDR3 in amino acids: CASSFFGVTATDTQYF. DNA of the CDR3: TGTGCCAGCAGTTTTTTTGGAGTGACGGCCACAGATACGCAGTATTTT.

This clonotype was counted only a few times. The chain couples TRBV19 to TRBJ2-1; TRBD2 agrees at 9 bases. Germline V lookup: CDR1 LNHDA, CDR2 SQIVND (reference sequence). CDR3 length: 17 residues. The ends lost 1 base at V and 3 bases at J; junction bases unmatched: 7. The DNA of the CDR3 is TGTGCCAGTAGTATAGCTCACCTAGCGGGATACTACAATGAGCAGTTCTTC. This codes for CASSIAHLAGYYNEQFF. The full variable domain, its missing parts supplied by reference TRBV19 and TRBJ2-1, is DGGITQSPKYLFRKEGQNVTLSCEQNLNHDAMYWYRQDPGQGLRLIYYSQIVNDFQKGDIAEGYSVSREKKESFPLTVTSAQKNPTAFYLCASSIAHLAGYYNEQFFGPGTRLTVL.

This clonotype was seen more than once but under ten times. The rearrangement uses TRBV7-8 and TRBJ2-2, with TRBD1 matching 9 bases. The CDR3 covers 19 residues. J gave up 6 bases and V 5 bases, and 19 bases lay outside the gene matches. CDR1 is SGHVS and CDR2 is FQNEAQ in the germline V gene. DNA for the CDR3: TGTGCCAGCAGCCCCCGAGGAAGAACCGGGACAGGGAATCCCGGGGAGCTGTTTTTT. Protein: CASSPRGRTGTGNPGELFF.

This clonotype was detected a few times. The V and J genes are TRBV11-2 and TRBJ2-7; weak D call: TRBD2 (5 bases). CDR1 is SGHAT and CDR2 is FQNNGV in the germline V gene. V shed 5 bases and J shed 4 bases, with 18 bases lying between them. The CDR3 contains 15 residues. For the CDR3, the DNA is TGTGCCAGCAGCCTCGGGAAGTCCCCCCTTTACGAGCAGTACTTC. It specifies CASSLGKSPLYEQYF.

The gene calls are TRBV20-1 and TRBJ2-3; D remains unclear. Germline V gene sequence: CDR1 DFQATT, CDR2 SNEGSKA (reference sequence). V was pared by 5 bases and J by 0 bases, with 12 bases between. This CDR3 contains 14 residues. CDR3 sequence: CSAPPVRSTDTQYF. For the CDR3, the DNA is TGCAGTGCTCCCCCCGTCAGAAGCACAGATACGCAGTATTTT.